This TCR beta chain stems from a study of identical twins. Concerning this clonotype: As yet, its antigen is unknown.

All donors were healthy Caucasians. Study findings and constraints: Beta out-of-frame twin sharing showed a weaker excess.

A single record per CDR3 protein comes from TCRdb applying MiXCR to the 5' RACE reads. Of a few hundred thousand distinct CDR3 sequences in the sample, roughly 9.5% were seen once. The V end was cut by 3 bases, the J end by 1 base, with 8 bases between. The CDR3 is made up of 13 amino acids. Per the germline V gene, CDR1 is SQVTM and CDR2 is ANQGSEA. These data also featured in a second study, about yellow fever vaccine responses in identical twins.

V and J are TRBV29-1 and TRBJ2-3, with D possibly being TRBD1 (5 bases). The sample taken for sequencing was PBMCs. The source is a woman between 18 and 30 years old in good health. The CDR3 DNA reads TGCAGCGTTGACACAGGAGGCACAGATACGCAGTATTTT. Translation: CSVDTGGTDTQYF.